Below, one T cell receptor beta chain is given with its context. This clone's antigen is unknown. Qualities for individual bases were not recorded, and no much larger clone is one base off. These data belong to a study of blood T cells in healthy people across ages (dated by TCRdb to about 2015). With respect to the entire study: Template switching captured roughly one uniquely barcoded TCR beta cDNA molecule per two T cells in model experiments. To avoid experimental bias, donors of different ages were randomly spread across the sequencing lanes. The study analyzed two additional independent replicas of 1 million unique cDNA reads from the same blood draw for two donors, one aged 18 to 30 and one aged 80 or older. The study measured age-related changes in TCR beta repertoire diversity using deep sequencing normalized with unique cDNA molecular identifiers. The donors were split into four age groups: young (average around 15 years), middle-aged (about 40), aged (over 55) and long-lived (roughly 80). Broad study findings and their caveats: Observed TCR beta diversity per million T cells fell roughly linearly with age, and a significant reduction was already apparent by age around 40. Observed TCR beta diversity correlated strongly with the percentage of naive T cells measured by flow cytometry. Estimates of total diversity based on one million sequenced T cells were considered lower bounds and underestimates. The CMV infection status of donors was not known, potentially confounding age-related changes in expanded clonotypes. Compared with the aged group, more naive CD4+ T cells, fewer expanded clones and increased TCR diversity were shown by the long-lived group, suggesting age selection. Since profiling was done on bulk unsorted PBMCs, naive and antigen-experienced compartments could not be conclusively compared.

The method was 5' RACE. Sequencing took place on an Illumina HiSeq 2500. A second PCR of roughly 7 to 12 cycles was performed with a sample-barcoded 5' primer and a J-beta primer mix. Each TCR beta cDNA molecule received a unique molecular identifier from a template-switch 5' adaptor carrying 12 random nucleotides. Each sample yielded at least 2.5 million CDR3-containing paired-end reads. First-strand cDNA synthesis was performed from all RNA using the Mint cDNA synthesis kit, with priming by a TRBC-specific oligonucleotide. Following uracil-DNA glycosylase treatment, all cDNA underwent a first 18-cycle PCR with the universal primers M1SS and BC2_uni_R. Concerning the study's data processing: For normalization, 1 million high-quality reads, each with a distinct molecular identifier, were randomly selected from each sample. Reads with shared molecular identifiers were discarded instead of being binned into consensus sequences. CDR3 identification, clonotype clustering and error correction used MiTCR with a Q25 quality threshold and the strictest error-elimination algorithm. A nonparametric unseen species model using Euler transformation provided a lower-bound estimate of total TCR beta diversity. In TCRdb, the public reads were trimmed at Q25 with fastp and aligned with MiXCR, with productive beta chains retained. Rows matching on CDR3 protein sequence are summarized as one entry with the most common DNA and genes. In this record, the V and J calls reflect TCRdb's handling and not the investigators' own analysis. The sample table shows roughly 1.7 million distinct CDR3 sequences, and about 32% are seen once. Together, the top ten hold approximately 10% of the sample.

The donors were roughly 40 Caucasian individuals from Russia, aged 6 to 90 years, who were systemically healthy. Ten milliliters of peripheral blood were drawn from each donor into EDTA-treated Vacutainer tubes. PBMCs were isolated by Ficoll-Paque density-gradient centrifugation, with at least 7 million obtained per sample. Trizol reagent was used to extract total RNA from PBMCs, with at least 6 micrograms per sample. For every donor, an aliquot of PBMCs went through flow cytometry to measure the percentages of naive CD45RAhigh/CD27high T cells. Sequenced input: blood. The sequence was collected from a woman aged 30 to 39 in good health.

The CDR3 region reads CASSFSGPEAFF. The bases are TGTGCCAGCAGTTTTTCGGGGCCTGAAGCTTTCTTT. Recombination joined TRBV12-3 or TRBV12-4 with TRBJ1-1; the D gene is perhaps TRBD1, from 5 matching bases. The CDR3, cysteine through phenylalanine, is 12 amino acids long. Solely the CDR3 DNA is kept, with 36 bases framed from the first base. Trimming at the junction amounts to 3 bases on V and 6 bases on J, and the germline ends lie 8 bases apart.